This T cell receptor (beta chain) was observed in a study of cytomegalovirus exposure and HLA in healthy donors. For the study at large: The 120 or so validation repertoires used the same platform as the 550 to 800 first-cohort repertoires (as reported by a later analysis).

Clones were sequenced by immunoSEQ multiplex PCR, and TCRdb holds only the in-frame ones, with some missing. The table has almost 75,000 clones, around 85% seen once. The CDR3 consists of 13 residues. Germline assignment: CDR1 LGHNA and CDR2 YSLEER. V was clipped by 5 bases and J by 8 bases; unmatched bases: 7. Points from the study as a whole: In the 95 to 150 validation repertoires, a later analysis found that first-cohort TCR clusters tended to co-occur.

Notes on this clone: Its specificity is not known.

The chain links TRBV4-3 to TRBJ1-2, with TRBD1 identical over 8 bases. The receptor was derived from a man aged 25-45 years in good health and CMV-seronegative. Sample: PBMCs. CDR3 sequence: CASSTQTGDGYTF. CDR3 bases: TGCGCCAGCAGCACTCAGACAGGGGACGGCTACACCTTC.